The clone carrying this T cell receptor beta chain has only one observation. This specimen comes from a study of blood T cell repertoires in COVID-19. TCRdb's copy holds only in-frame clones and misses some; the assay was immunoSEQ multiplex PCR. The table lists some 260,000 clones, around nine tenths of them singletons. The V and J ends lost 1 base and 1 base respectively, with 8 bases between them. The CDR3 is 14 amino acids. CDR1 SGHRS and CDR2 YFSETQ come from the germline V gene. Sequencing was done on a sample of peripheral blood. This receptor was taken from a man between 18 and 29 years old with active or convalescent COVID-19. The chain combines TRBV5-1 with TRBJ1-1; no firm D call. The DNA of the CDR3 is TGCGCCAGCAGCTTGCAGGTAGGGAACACTGAAGCTTTCTTT. Its protein is CASSLQVGNTEAFF. The whole variable domain, remainder taken from reference TRBV5-1 and TRBJ1-1, is KAGVTQTPRYLIKTRGQQVTLSCSPISGHRSVSWYQQTPGQGLQFLFEYFSETQRNKGNFPGRFSGRQFSNSRSEMNVSTLELGDSALYLCASSLQVGNTEAFFGQGTRLTVV.